This note documents a single T cell receptor (beta chain) sequence. As yet, its antigen is unknown. The record originates from a study of cytomegalovirus exposure and HLA in healthy donors. Findings and caveats of the study: Accurate predictions that matched the HLA-A and HLA-B alleles of most subjects were reportedly made from TCR beta sequences. As a later analysis showed, several of the most significant clusters appeared to be linked to common viral pathogens. Investigators reported 150 to 200 TCR beta chains as tied to cytomegalovirus. Sequencing artifact likely explains a cluster of highly shared sequence variants.

The V and J ends lost 6 bases and 12 bases respectively, with 18 bases between them. Germline V gene lookup returns CDR1 SNHLY and CDR2 FYNNEI. CDR3 length: 13 amino acids. The study ran its PCR with 60 Vbeta and 13 Jbeta primers. Measured with immunoSEQ multiplex PCR; TCRdb has only the in-frame clones, and not every one. Counted here are 80,000 or so clones, 70% to 80% occurring once; the ten biggest clones make up more than 20%. The rearrangement uses TRBV2 and TRBJ2-1, with D tentatively TRBD1 (5 bases). Material: PBMCs. The sequence was collected from a man aged 30 to 39 in good health and CMV-seropositive. CDR3 protein: CASRVRVGDGQFF. CDR3 nucleotide sequence: TGTGCCAGCAGGGTGCGAGTAGGGGATGGGCAGTTCTTC.